Each of the 16 T cell receptor beta chains below was sequenced from the same sample in a study of CD4 and CD8 cells across lung adenocarcinoma regions. TCRdb analysed the PCR reads with MiXCR anew, one entry per CDR3 protein. The repertoire holds 7,500 to 8,500 distinct CDR3 sequences, with around 41% as singletons. Sequencing was done on a sample of CD4+ T cells from the margin of a lung tumor. The receptors were sampled from a male donor with lung adenocarcinoma. The CD4 and CD8 labels of this study may be unreliable.

At least ten counts were recorded for this clonotype. V is TRBV27 and J is TRBJ2-7; TRBD1 matches at 7 bases. The CDR3 length is 15 residues. Germline V gene lookup returns CDR1 MNHEY and CDR2 SMNVEV (reference sequence). Germline trimming cut 8 bases from V and 5 bases from J; bases unmatched to any gene: 15. CDR3 nucleotides: TGTGCCAGCGGGACAACAGGGGATGCTTTTAACGAGCAGTACTTC. Its translation is CASGTTGDAFNEQYF.

This clonotype has ten or more counts. Just one base apart from a much larger clone, this may be a read error. The chain couples TRBV6-5 to TRBJ2-1; 10 nucleotides agree with TRBD2. The J call may be faulty, since TRBJ2-7 better matches the DNA end. Germline CDR1 and CDR2: MNHEY and SVGAGI. The CDR3 is 14 residues long. The CDR3 spells CASSYLAGDYEQYF. In DNA form, the CDR3 reads TGTGCCAGCAGTTATCTAGCGGGAGACTACGAGCAGTACTTC.

As regards this clonotype: Sequence at one end of the junction differs from germline and may be a read error. The chain carries TRBV15 and TRBJ2-3; no reliable D call. The CDR3 runs 15 residues. CDR1 and CDR2 from the germline V gene are LNHNV and YYDKDF (reference sequence). As DNA, the CDR3 is TGTGCCACCAACAGAGAAGGCAGAATCACAGATACGCAGTATTTT. This codes for CATNREGRITDTQYF.

This clonotype rates as medium-sized. This rearrangement joins TRBV6-1 to TRBJ2-3, with 14 bases lining up with TRBD2. The J call is doubtful: the DNA matches TRBJ2-7 better. The CDR3 length is 16 residues. CDR1 is MNHNS, CDR2 SASEGT, per germline. Written as DNA, the CDR3 is TGTGCCAGCAAAACCCCGGGACTAGCGGGAGCGATTGAGCAGTACTTC. Translating it yields CASKTPGLAGAIEQYF.

The chain links TRBV7-6 to TRBJ2-5; D is perhaps TRBD1 (5 bases). CDR1 is SGHVS, CDR2 FNYEAQ, per germline. The V end lost 0 bases, the J end lost 2 bases, and 10 bases lay between the germline ends. The CDR3 sequence is 15 residues long. CDR3 residues: CASSLAETDQETQYF. As DNA, the CDR3 is TGTGCCAGCAGCTTAGCGGAGACAGATCAAGAGACCCAGTACTTC.

Only a few counts were recorded for this clonotype. This rearrangement joins TRBV6-2 or TRBV6-3 to TRBJ2-7; D unclear. The CDR3 contains 16 residues. Germline V gives CDR1 MNHEY, CDR2 SVGEGT. Trimming pared 6 bases from V and 2 bases from J, leaving 20 bases between. CDR3 sequence: CASSRRGLAIPYEQYF. The CDR3 DNA is TGTGCCAGCAGCCGACGTGGGTTAGCAATTCCCTACGAGCAGTACTTC.

Comments on this clonotype: Germline is not matched at one junction end, which may reflect a read error. V gene TRBV6-1 combines with J gene TRBJ2-5; tentatively, D is TRBD1 (6 bases). The CDR3 contains 14 residues. CDR1 and CDR2 (germline): MNHNS, SASEGT. The CDR3 nucleotides read TGTGCGAGCAGTGGGGGCAGGGACAAAGAGACGCAGTACTTC. Protein sequence: CASSGGRDKETQYF.

About this clonotype: The junction shows a germline mismatch at one end, possibly a read error. The genes are TRBV12-3 or TRBV12-4 and TRBJ2-1, with a weak D call TRBD2 (7 bases). The CDR3 runs to 12 residues. The CDR3 region has the DNA TGTGCCGGCAGTGCGGGGGCCGATGAGCAGTTTTTT. This translates into CAGSAGADEQFF.

The rearrangement uses TRBV24-1 and TRBJ2-5; 10 bases agree with TRBD1. V was pared by 10 bases and J by 1 base, with 8 bases of the junction left unmatched. This CDR3 contains 15 residues. Germline V gene sequence: CDR1 KGHDR, CDR2 SFDVKD. CDR3 in amino acids: CATGDGDRGQETQYF. CDR3 DNA: TGTGCCACGGGTGATGGGGACAGGGGCCAAGAGACCCAGTACTTC.

In regard to this clonotype: One junction end does not reproduce the germline sequence, and a read error may be involved. V gene TRBV6-5 combines with J gene TRBJ2-2; possible D gene TRBD2, 5 bases. Germline CDR1 reads MNHEY; CDR2 reads SVGAGI. This CDR3 has 12 amino acids. CDR3 nucleotides: TGTGCCAGCAGTTACAACGGAGGTGCGCTGTATTTT. It translates to CASSYNGGALYF.

By sample fraction, this clonotype is medium-sized. The chain carries TRBV6-5 and TRBJ2-5; TRBD1 agrees at 11 bases. The length of the CDR3 is 12 residues. CDR1 and CDR2 (germline): MNHEY, SVGAGI. V shed 8 bases and J 5 bases; nucleotides not matched to a gene: 1. CDR3 region: CASGTGGETQYF. In DNA form, the CDR3 reads TGTGCCAGCGGGACAGGGGGGGAGACCCAGTACTTC.

This clonotype rates as medium-sized. The rearrangement uses TRBV6-1 and TRBJ2-4, with D uncertain. Germline V gene lookup returns CDR1 MNHNS and CDR2 SASEGT. Trimming removed 6 bases from V and 10 bases from J, with 10 bases in between. The CDR3 consists of 11 residues. DNA for the CDR3: TGTGCCAGCAGAGCCAATGGAATTCAGTACTTC. Protein: CASRANGIQYF.

At least ten counts were recorded for this clonotype. A much larger clone differs from this one at a single base, so this may be a read error. The chain has TRBV6-5 and TRBJ2-1, with D possibly TRBD2 on 5 matching bases. The length of the CDR3 is 14 residues. Germline CDR1 MNHEY, CDR2 SVGAGI. Trimming left V 3 bases short and J 10 bases short, with 16 bases between. The CDR3 nucleotides are TGTGCCAGCAGTTATGGTAGAGGGTTCTACGAGCAGTTCTTC. Translated: CASSYGRGFYEQFF.

This chain links TRBV7-2 with TRBJ2-1, with 10 bases identical to TRBD1. Germline lookup yields CDR1 SGHTA and CDR2 FQGNSA. J lost 1 base, V lost 8 bases, and 8 bases had no gene match. This CDR3 is 16 amino acids long. The CDR3 protein is CASGDRGRESYNEQFF. CDR3 nucleotide sequence: TGTGCCAGCGGGGACAGGGGACGGGAATCCTACAATGAGCAGTTCTTC.

Sample share makes this clonotype large. The rearrangement uses TRBV6-1 and TRBJ2-5; D might be TRBD1 (6 bases). Germline V gives CDR1 MNHNS, CDR2 SASEGT. V lost 8 bases and J lost 9, with 22 bases in between. This CDR3 comprises 14 residues. CDR3 nucleotide sequence: TGTGCCAGCTCCTCCGAGACAGGCGTGGGGTCCCAGTACTTC. Translation: CASSSETGVGSQYF.

This clonotype was recorded a few times. The rearrangement links TRBV10-1 to TRBJ2-3; 9 positions agree with TRBD2. Germline CDR1 reads WNHNN; CDR2 reads SYGVQD (reference sequence). The CDR3 has 15 residues. V shed 3 bases and J 3 bases; nucleotides not matched to a gene: 4. The CDR3 reads CASSDLAGATDTQYF. CDR3 nucleotides: TGCGCCAGCAGTGATTTAGCGGGAGCTACAGATACGCAGTATTTT.